This T cell receptor beta chain was recovered during a study of shared clonotypes between healthy human individuals. Study information: There were three CD4 naive, three CD4 memory, two CD8 naive and one CD8 memory plates per donor.

Terminally differentiated effector memory CD45RA+ cells were excluded from the naive CD8 cells, which were CD45RO-negative and positively selected for CCR7. The data were produced by immunoSEQ multiplex PCR, yet TCRdb's version contains in-frame clones alone and is incomplete. Counted here are millions of clones, around 96% occurring once; the ten biggest clones make up around 1.1%. V lost 8 bases and J lost 1, with 20 bases in between. In germline, CDR1 is MNHEY, CDR2 SMNVEV (reference sequence). There are 16 residues in the CDR3. This TCR derives from a man aged 18 to 30 in good health. Sequenced: naive CD8+ T cells sorted from blood. The rearrangement uses TRBV27 and TRBJ2-5; the D gene is possibly TRBD2 (6 bases). This CDR3 reads CASGLWAEGGQETQYF. CDR3 bases: TGTGCCAGCGGATTGTGGGCGGAGGGAGGCCAAGAGACCCAGTACTTC.